The sequence of this T cell receptor (beta chain) was determined in a study of shared clonotypes between healthy human individuals. The germline V and J ends were trimmed by 6 bases and 0 bases, with 11 bases remaining between them. This CDR3 spans 14 amino acids. Germline CDR1 and CDR2: MNHNS and SASEGT. Assay: immunoSEQ multiplex PCR; the TCRdb copy retains only in-frame clones and omits some. The sample includes approximately 2.3 million clones, 93% of them seen just once. The sample holds one count of this clone. The sample comprised naive CD4+ T cells from PBMCs. The subset is: CD45RA+ positively selected. This TCR was sampled from a man aged 18-30 years in good health. Some clones in this sample may be carry-over from other donors' samples. The chain joins TRBV6-1 to TRBJ1-1; D is unclear. The CDR3 coding sequence is TGTGCCAGCAGGATTATAGCGGTGAACACTGAAGCTTTCTTT. Translated: CASRIIAVNTEAFF.